Listed here is a single TCR beta chain. These data come from a study of identifying expanded T cells in peripheral blood. Collection occurred without any documented infections or immune events in donors. Assay: immunoSEQ multiplex PCR; the TCRdb copy retains only in-frame clones and omits some. Of about 94,000 clones listed, 88% were seen once; the top ten hold approximately 5%. Trimming took off 8 bases at V and 6 bases at J, with 13 bases between the two ends. The germline CDR1 and CDR2 sequences are SEHNR and FQNEAQ (reference sequence). The CDR3 length is 12 residues. Sequencing was performed on blood. This TCR was sampled from a person aged 18-70 years in good health. The chain employs TRBV7-9 and TRBJ1-2, with D possibly being TRBD1 (6 bases). The CDR3 nucleotides read TGTGCCAGCTGGGACATTAGAGATGGCTACACCTTC. It is translated as CASWDIRDGYTF. Combining the CDR3 with reference TRBV7-9 and TRBJ1-2 gives the whole variable domain DTGVSQNPRHKITKRGQNVTFRCDPISEHNRLYWYRQTLGQGPEFLTYFQNEAQLEKSRLLSDRFSAERPKGSFSTLEIQRTEQGDSAMYLCASWDIRDGYTFGSGTRLTVV.